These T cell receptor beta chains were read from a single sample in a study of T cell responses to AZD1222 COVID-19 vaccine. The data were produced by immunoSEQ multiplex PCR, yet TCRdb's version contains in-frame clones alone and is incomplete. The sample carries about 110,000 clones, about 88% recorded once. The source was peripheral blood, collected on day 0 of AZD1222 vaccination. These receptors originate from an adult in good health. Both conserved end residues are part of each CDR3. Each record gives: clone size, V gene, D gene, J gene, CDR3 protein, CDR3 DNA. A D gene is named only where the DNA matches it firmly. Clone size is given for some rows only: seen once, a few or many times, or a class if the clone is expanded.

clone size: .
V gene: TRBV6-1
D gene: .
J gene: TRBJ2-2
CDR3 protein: CASFPETANTGELFF
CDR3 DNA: TGTGCCAGCTTTCCTGAGACAGCGAACACCGGGGAGCTGTTTTTT

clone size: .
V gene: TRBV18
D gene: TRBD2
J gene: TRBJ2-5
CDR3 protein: CASSQMGLAGETQYF
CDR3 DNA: TGTGCCAGCTCACAGATGGGACTAGCGGGAGAGACCCAGTACTTC

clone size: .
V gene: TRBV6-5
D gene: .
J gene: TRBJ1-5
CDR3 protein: CASSYGWGDQPQHF
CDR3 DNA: TGTGCCAGCAGTTACGGGTGGGGGGATCAGCCCCAGCATTTT

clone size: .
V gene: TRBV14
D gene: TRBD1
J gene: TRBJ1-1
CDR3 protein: CASSPSWGTVNTEAFF
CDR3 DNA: TGTGCCAGCAGCCCTTCCTGGGGGACAGTGAACACTGAAGCTTTCTTT

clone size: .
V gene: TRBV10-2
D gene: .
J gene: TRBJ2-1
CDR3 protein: CASSESAGPYGEQFF
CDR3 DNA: TGCGCCAGCAGTGAGTCGGCAGGGCCCTACGGTGAGCAGTTCTTC

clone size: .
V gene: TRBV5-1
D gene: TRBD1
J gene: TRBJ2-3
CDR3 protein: CASSAGTGGPDTQYF
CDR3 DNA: TGCGCCAGCAGCGCCGGGACAGGGGGCCCAGATACGCAGTATTTT

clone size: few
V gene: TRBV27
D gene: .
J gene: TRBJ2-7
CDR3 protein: CASSFSILGEIHF
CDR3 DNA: TGTGCCAGCAGTTTCTCCATCCTCGGGGAGATCCACTTC

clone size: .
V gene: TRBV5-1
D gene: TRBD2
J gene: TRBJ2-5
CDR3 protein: CASSPGLAAQETQYF
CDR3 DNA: TGCGCCAGCAGCCCGGGACTAGCGGCACAAGAGACCCAGTACTTC

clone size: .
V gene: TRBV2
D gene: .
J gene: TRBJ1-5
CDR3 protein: CASSRDSNQPQHF
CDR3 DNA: TGTGCCAGCAGTCGGGACAGCAATCAGCCCCAGCATTTT

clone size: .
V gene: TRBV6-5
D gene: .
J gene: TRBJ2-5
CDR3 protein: CASSYQETQYF
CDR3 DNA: TGTGCCAGCAGTTACCAAGAGACCCAGTACTTC

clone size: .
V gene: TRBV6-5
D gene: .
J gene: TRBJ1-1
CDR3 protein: CASSLSAARNTEAFF
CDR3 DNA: TGTGCCAGCAGTCTAAGTGCCGCCCGGAACACTGAAGCTTTCTTT

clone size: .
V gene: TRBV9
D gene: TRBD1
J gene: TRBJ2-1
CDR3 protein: CASSVGAGGLFNEQFF
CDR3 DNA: TGTGCCAGCAGCGTAGGGGCAGGGGGTTTATTCAATGAGCAGTTCTTC

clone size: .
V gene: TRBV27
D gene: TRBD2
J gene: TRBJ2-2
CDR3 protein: CASTPRLAGANTGELFF
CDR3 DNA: TGTGCCAGCACCCCTCGACTAGCGGGAGCGAACACCGGGGAGCTGTTTTTT

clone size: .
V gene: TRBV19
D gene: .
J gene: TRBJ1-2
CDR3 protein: CASRGELLHYGYTF
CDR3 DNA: TGTGCCAGTAGAGGAGAGCTCCTACACTATGGCTACACCTTC

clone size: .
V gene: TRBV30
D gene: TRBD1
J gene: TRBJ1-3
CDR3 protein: CALQGTSGNTIYF
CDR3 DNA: TGTGCCTTACAGGGGACCTCTGGAAACACCATATATTTT

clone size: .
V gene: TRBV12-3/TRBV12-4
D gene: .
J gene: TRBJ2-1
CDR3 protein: CASNRAYYNEQFF
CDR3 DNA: TGTGCCAGCAACCGGGCCTACTACAATGAGCAGTTCTTC

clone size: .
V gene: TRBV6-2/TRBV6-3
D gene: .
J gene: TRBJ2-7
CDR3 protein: CASSLKSTGTPYEQYF
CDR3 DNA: TGTGCCAGCAGCCTGAAATCGACAGGAACCCCCTACGAGCAGTACTTC

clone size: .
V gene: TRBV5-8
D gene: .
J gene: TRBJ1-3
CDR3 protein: CASSNAPGNTIYF
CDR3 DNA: TGTGCCAGCAGTAATGCCCCTGGAAACACCATATATTTT

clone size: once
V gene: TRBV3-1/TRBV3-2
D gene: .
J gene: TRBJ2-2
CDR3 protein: CASRPQGHGELFF
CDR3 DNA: TGTGCCAGCAGACCTCAGGGCCACGGGGAGCTGTTTTTT

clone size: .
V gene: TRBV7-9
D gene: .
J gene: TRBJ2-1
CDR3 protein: CASSQTGSSYNEQFF
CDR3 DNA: TGTGCCAGCAGCCAAACAGGGAGCTCCTACAATGAGCAGTTCTTC

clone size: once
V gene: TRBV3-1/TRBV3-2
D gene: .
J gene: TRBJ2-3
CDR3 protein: CASRRRGGIGTDTQYF
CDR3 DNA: TGTGCCAGCAGACGTAGGGGGGGGATCGGCACAGATACGCAGTATTTT

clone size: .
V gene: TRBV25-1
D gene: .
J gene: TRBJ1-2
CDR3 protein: CASSTDYYGYTF
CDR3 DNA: TGTGCCAGCAGTACGGACTACTATGGCTACACCTTC

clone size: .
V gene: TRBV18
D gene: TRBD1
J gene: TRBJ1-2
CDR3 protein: CASSPLRTGAGNGYTF
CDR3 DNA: TGTGCCAGCTCACCACTAAGGACAGGGGCAGGAAATGGCTACACCTTC

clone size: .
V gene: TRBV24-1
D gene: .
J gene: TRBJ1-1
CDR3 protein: CATSAGGGAEAFF
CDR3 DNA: TGTGCCACCAGTGCGGGGGGAGGGGCTGAAGCTTTCTTT

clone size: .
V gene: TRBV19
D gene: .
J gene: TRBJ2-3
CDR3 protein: CASSLGWATDTQYF
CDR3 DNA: TGTGCCAGTAGTCTTGGTTGGGCCACAGATACGCAGTATTTT

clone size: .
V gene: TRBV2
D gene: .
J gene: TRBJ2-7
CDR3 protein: CASQDGPYEQYF
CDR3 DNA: TGTGCCAGCCAGGACGGTCCCTACGAGCAGTACTTC

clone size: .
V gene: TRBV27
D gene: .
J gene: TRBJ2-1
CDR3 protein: CASSYLKRSYNEQFF
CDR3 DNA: TGTGCCAGCAGTTATTTGAAACGCTCCTACAATGAGCAGTTCTTC

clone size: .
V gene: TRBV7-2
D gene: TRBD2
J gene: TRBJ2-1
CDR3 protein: CASSVTGTSVNEQFF
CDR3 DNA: TGTGCCAGCAGCGTCACCGGGACTAGCGTCAATGAGCAGTTCTTC

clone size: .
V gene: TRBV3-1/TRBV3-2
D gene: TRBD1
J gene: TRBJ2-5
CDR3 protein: CASRDSQETQYF
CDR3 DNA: TGTGCCAGCCGGGACAGCCAAGAGACCCAGTACTTC

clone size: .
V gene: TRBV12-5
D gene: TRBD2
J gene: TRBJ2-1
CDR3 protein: CASGLGGRGSYNEQFF
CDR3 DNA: TGTGCTAGTGGTTTAGGAGGGAGGGGATCCTACAATGAGCAGTTCTTC

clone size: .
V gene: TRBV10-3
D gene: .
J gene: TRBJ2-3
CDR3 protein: CAISGTTTDTQYF
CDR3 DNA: TGTGCCATCAGTGGGACTACCACAGATACGCAGTATTTT

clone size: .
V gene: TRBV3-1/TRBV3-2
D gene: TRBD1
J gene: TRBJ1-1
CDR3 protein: CASSPNPGQGTEAFF
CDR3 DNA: TGTGCCAGCAGCCCGAATCCGGGACAGGGGACTGAAGCTTTCTTT

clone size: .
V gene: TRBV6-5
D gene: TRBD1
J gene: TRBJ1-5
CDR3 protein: CASRKRDREGQPQHF
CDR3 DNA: TGTGCCAGCAGGAAGCGGGACAGGGAAGGACAGCCCCAGCATTTT

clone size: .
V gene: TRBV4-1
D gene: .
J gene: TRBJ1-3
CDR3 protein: CASSQVPVSGNTIYF
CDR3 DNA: TGCGCCAGCAGCCAAGTACCAGTCTCTGGAAACACCATATATTTT

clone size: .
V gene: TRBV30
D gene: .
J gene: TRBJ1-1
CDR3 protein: CAWSVSAYTEAFF
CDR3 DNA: TGTGCCTGGAGTGTATCGGCCTACACTGAAGCTTTCTTT

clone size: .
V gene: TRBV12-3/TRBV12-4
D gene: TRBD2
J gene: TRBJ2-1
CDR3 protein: CASGTSGNEQFF
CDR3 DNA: TGTGCCAGTGGGACTAGCGGGAATGAGCAGTTCTTC

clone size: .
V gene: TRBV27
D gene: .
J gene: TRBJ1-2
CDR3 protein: CASSLTGSGGDGYTF
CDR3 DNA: TGTGCCAGCAGTTTAACCGGTAGCGGGGGAGATGGCTACACCTTC

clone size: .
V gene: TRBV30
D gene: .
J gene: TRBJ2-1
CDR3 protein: CAWGSSGAPYNEQFF
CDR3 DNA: TGTGCCTGGGGTAGTTCGGGGGCTCCCTACAATGAGCAGTTCTTC

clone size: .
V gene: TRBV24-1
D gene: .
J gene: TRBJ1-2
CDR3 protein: CATSDLSANYGYTF
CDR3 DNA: TGTGCCACCAGTGATTTATCAGCTAACTATGGCTACACCTTC

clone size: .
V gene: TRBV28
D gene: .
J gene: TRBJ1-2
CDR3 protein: CASKDSGLRGYTF
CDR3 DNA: TGTGCCAGCAAGGACAGTGGGCTAAGGGGCTACACCTTC

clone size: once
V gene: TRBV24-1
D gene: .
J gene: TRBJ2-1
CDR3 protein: CATSDWTANNEQFF
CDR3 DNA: TGTGCCACCAGTGACTGGACAGCAAATAATGAGCAGTTCTTC

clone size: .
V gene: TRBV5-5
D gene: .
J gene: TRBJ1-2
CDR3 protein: CASSLQGNYGYTF
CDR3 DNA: TGTGCCAGCAGCTTGCAGGGGAACTATGGCTACACCTTC

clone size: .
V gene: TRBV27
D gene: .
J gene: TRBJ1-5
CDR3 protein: CASSFEGTNQPQHF
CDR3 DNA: TGTGCCAGCAGTTTCGAGGGTACAAATCAGCCCCAGCATTTT

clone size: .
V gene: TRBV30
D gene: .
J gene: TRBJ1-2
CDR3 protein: CAWSLAAYGYTF
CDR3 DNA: TGTGCCTGGAGTTTGGCAGCCTATGGCTACACCTTC

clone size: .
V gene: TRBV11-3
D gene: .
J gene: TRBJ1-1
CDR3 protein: CASSNTVVFF
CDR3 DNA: TGTGCCAGCAGTAACACTGTAGTTTTCTTT

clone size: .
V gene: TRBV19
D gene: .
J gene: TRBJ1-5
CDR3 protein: CATRRANRDNQPQHF
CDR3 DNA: TGTGCCACCAGGCGTGCAAACAGGGACAATCAGCCCCAGCATTTT

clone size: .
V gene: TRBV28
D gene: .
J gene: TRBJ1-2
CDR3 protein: CASSWRGSLRGYTF
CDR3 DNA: TGTGCCAGCAGTTGGCGGGGGTCCTTAAGGGGCTACACCTTC